This T cell receptor (beta chain) was recovered during a study of TIL therapy for anti-PD-1-resistant metastatic lung cancer. Study summary: Half of patients were current or former smokers.

This clone was seen many times. Its antigen is as yet unknown. General observations from the study: Compared with baseline intratumoral T cells, expanded TIL cultures were more clonal and less diverse (roughly 6.3% vs 31%). Many TIL product clones were absent from baseline tumor, suggesting clonal contraction.

CDR1 and CDR2 (germline): SGHRS, YFSETQ. The CDR3 has 14 residues. Trimming removed 0 bases from V and 4 bases from J, with 9 bases in between. Sequencing used immunoSEQ v3. The repertoire was sequenced with immunoSEQ multiplex PCR; TCRdb's copy has only in-frame clones and lacks some. The sample yields 95,000 or so clones, just over 65% seen once. Time point indicated: pre-treatment sample, taken before nivolumab and TIL therapy. Most excised metastases sampled were pleural nodules or supraclavicular lymph nodes. Patients were adults with stage 4 NSCLC. This specimen was tumor tissue, taken at baseline. The TCR comes from a person aged 25 to 85 with non-small cell lung cancer. The V gene is TRBV5-1, the J gene TRBJ2-3; the D gene is possibly TRBD2 (6 bases). This CDR3 is CASSLAGEADTQYF. For the CDR3, the DNA is TGCGCCAGCAGCTTGGCGGGGGAGGCAGATACGCAGTATTTT. Combining the CDR3 with reference TRBV5-1 and TRBJ2-3 gives the whole variable domain KAGVTQTPRYLIKTRGQQVTLSCSPISGHRSVSWYQQTPGQGLQFLFEYFSETQRNKGNFPGRFSGRQFSNSRSEMNVSTLELGDSALYLCASSLAGEADTQYFGPGTRLTVL.